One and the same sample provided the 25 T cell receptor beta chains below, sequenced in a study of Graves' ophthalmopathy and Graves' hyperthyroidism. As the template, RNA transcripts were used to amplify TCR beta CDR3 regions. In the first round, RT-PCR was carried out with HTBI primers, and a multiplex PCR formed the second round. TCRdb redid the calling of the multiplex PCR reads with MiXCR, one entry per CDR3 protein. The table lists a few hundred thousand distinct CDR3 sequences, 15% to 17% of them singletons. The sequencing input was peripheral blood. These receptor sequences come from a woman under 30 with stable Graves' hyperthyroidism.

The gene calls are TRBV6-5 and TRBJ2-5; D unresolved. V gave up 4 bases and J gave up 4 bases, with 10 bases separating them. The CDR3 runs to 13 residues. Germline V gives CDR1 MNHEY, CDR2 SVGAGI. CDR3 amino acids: CASSSDLIETQYF. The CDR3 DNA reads TGTGCCAGCAGTTCGGACCTAATAGAGACCCAGTACTTC.

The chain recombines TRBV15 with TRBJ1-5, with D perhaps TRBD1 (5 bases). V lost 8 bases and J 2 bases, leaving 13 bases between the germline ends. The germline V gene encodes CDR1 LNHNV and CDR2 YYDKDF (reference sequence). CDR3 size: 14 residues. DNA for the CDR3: TGTGCCACCTGCGTGGGGGAGGGCAATCAGCCCCAGCATTTT. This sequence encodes CATCVGEGNQPQHF.

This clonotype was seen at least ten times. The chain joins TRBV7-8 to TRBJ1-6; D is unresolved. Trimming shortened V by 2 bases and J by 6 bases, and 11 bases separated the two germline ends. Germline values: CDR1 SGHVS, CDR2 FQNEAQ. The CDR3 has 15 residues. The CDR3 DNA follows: TGTGCCAGCAGCTTAAGCCCAGGTGGTAATTCACCCCTCCACTTT. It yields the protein CASSLSPGGNSPLHF.

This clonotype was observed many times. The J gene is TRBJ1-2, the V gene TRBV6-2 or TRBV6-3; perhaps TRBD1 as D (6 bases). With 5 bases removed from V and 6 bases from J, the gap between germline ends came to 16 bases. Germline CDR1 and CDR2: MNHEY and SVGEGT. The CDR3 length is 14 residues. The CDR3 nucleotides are TGTGCCAGCAGTACACTGACAGGAAGGAATGGCTACACCTTC. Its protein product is CASSTLTGRNGYTF.

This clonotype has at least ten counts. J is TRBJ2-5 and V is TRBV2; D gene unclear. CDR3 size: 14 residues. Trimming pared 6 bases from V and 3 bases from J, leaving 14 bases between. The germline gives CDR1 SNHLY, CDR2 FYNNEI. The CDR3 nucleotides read TGTGCCAGCAGACAGACCCTAGAGAAAGAGACCCAGTACTTC. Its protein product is CASRQTLEKETQYF.

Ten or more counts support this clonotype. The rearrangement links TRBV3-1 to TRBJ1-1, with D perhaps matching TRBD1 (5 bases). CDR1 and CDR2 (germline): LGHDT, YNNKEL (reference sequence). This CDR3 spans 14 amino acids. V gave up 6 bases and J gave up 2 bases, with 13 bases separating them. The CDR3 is CASRLQDLNTEAFF. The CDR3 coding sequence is TGTGCCAGCAGGTTACAGGACCTAAACACTGAAGCTTTCTTT.

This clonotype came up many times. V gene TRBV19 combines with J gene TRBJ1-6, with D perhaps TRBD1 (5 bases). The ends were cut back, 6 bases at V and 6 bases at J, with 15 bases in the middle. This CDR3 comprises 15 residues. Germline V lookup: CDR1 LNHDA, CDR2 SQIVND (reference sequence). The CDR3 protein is CASSRGADVNSPLHF. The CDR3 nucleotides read TGTGCCAGTAGCCGTGGGGCCGACGTTAATTCACCCCTCCACTTT.

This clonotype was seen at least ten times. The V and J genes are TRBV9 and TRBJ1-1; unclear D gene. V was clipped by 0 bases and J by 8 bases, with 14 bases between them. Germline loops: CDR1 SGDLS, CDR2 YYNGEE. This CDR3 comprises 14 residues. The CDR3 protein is CASSVVSGRAEAFF. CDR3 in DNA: TGTGCCAGCAGCGTAGTCTCAGGTCGGGCGGAAGCTTTCTTT.

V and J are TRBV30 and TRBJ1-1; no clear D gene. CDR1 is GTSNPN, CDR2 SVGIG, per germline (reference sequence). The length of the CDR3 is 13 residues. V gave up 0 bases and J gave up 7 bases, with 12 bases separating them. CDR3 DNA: TGTGCCTGGAGTGTAACCAGTGGCCTTGAAGCTTTCTTT. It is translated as CAWSVTSGLEAFF.

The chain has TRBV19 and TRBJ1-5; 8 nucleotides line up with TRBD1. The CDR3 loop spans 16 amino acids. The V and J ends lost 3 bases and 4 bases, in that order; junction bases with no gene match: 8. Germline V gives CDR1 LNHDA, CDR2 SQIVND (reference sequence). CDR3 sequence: CASSIVQGAVNQPQHF. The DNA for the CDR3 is TGTGCCAGTAGTATTGTCCAGGGGGCGGTAAATCAGCCCCAGCATTTT.

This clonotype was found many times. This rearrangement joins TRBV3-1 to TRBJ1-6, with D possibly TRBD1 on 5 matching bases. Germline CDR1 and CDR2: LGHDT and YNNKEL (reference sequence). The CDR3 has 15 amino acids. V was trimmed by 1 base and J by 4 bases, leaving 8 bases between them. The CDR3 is CASSQVGGYNSPLHF. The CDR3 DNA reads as TGTGCCAGCAGCCAAGTTGGGGGATATAATTCACCCCTCCACTTT.

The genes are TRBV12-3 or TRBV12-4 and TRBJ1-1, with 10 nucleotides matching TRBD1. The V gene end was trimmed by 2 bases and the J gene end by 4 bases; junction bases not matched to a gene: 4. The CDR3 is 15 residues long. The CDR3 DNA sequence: TGTGCCAGCAGTTTAAAGGGACAGGGGATCACTGAAGCTTTCTTT. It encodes CASSLKGQGITEAFF.

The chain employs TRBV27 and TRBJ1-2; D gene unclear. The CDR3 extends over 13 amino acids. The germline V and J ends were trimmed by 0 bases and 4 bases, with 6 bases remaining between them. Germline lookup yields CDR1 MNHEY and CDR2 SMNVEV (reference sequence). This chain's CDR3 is CASSLSGRYGYTF. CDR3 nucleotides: TGTGCCAGCAGTTTATCAGGGCGCTATGGCTACACCTTC.

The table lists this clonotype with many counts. The CDR3 here is CASSSGQSLNQPQHF. CDR3 in DNA: TGTGCCAGCAGTTCGGGACAGTCCTTAAATCAGCCCCAGCATTTT. The V gene is TRBV6-5, the J gene TRBJ1-5, with 7 bases that match TRBD1. V shed 4 bases and J 4 bases; nucleotides not matched to a gene: 7. This CDR3 contains 15 residues. Germline loops: CDR1 MNHEY, CDR2 SVGAGI.

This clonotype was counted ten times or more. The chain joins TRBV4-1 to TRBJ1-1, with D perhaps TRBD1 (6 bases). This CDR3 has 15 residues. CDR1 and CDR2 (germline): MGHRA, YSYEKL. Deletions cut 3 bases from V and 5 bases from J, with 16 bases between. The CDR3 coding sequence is TGCGCCAGCAGCCACATACAGGGTCGGGGAACTGAAGCTTTCTTT. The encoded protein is CASSHIQGRGTEAFF.

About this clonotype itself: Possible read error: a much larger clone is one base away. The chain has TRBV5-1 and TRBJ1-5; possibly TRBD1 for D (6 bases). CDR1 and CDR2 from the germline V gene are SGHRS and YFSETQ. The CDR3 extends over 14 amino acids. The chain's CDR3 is CASSLEWGRQPHHF. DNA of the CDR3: TGCGCCAGCAGCTTGGAATGGGGGCGTCAGCCCCATCATTTT.

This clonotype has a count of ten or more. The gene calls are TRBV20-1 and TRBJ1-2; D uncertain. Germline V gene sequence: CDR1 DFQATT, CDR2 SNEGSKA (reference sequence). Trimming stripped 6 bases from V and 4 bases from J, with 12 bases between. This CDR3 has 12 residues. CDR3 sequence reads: CSAFRAGYGYTF. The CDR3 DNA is TGCAGTGCCTTCCGTGCGGGCTATGGCTACACCTTC.

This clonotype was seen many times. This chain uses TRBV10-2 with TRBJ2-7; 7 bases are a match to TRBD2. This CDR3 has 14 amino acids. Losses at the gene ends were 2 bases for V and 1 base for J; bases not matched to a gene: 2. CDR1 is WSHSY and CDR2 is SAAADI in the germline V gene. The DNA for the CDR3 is TGCGCCAGCAGTGAGAGAGCGGGGTCCTACGAGCAGTACTTC. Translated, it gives CASSERAGSYEQYF.

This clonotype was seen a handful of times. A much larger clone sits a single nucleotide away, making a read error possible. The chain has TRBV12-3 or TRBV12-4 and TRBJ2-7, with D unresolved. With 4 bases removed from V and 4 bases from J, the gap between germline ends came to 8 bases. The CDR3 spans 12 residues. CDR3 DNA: TGTGCCAGCAGTTCCCGCCCGTACGAGCAGTACGTC. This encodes CASSSRPYEQYV.

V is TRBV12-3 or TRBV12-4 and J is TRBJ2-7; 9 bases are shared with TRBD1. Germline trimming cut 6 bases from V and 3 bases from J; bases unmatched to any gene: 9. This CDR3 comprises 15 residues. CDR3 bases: TGTGCCAGCAGCCCCACTGGACAGGGGATCTACGAGCAGTACTTC. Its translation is CASSPTGQGIYEQYF.

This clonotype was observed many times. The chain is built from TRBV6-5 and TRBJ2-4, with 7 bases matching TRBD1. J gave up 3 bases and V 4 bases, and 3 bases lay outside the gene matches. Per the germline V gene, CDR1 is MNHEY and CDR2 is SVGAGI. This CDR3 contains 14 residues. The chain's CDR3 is CASSSPGGKNIQYF. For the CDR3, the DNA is TGTGCCAGCAGTTCCCCAGGGGGCAAAAACATTCAGTACTTC.

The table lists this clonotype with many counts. The chain's CDR3 is CSARDLPRVDTEAFF. In DNA form, the CDR3 reads TGCAGTGCTAGAGATCTGCCCCGAGTGGACACTGAAGCTTTCTTT. This rearrangement joins TRBV20-1 to TRBJ1-1; no clear D. The CDR3 loop spans 15 amino acids. Germline CDR1 and CDR2: DFQATT and SNEGSKA (reference sequence). V lost 0 bases to trimming and J lost 3 bases, with 14 bases between them.

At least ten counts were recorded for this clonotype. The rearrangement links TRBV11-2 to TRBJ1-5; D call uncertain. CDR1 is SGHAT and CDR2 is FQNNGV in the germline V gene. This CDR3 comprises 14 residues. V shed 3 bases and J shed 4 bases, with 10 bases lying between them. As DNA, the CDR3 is TGTGCCAGCAGCTTGTACGGGATTAATCAGCCCCAGCATTTT. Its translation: CASSLYGINQPQHF.

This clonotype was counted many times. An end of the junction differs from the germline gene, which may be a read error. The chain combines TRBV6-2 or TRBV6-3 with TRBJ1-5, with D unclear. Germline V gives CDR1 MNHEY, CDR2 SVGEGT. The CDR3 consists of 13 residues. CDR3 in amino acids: CASTVDYNQPQHF. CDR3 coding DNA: TGTGCCAGCACTGTGGACTACAATCAACCCCAGCATTTT.

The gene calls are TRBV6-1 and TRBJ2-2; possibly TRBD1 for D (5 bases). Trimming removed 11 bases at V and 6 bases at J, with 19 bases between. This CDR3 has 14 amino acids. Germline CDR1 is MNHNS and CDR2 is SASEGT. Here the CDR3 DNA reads TGTGCCCTGCAACAGGAGCCTTGGTCCGGGGAGCTGTTTTTT. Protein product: CALQQEPWSGELFF.